This TCR beta chain was observed in a study of cytomegalovirus exposure and HLA in healthy donors. Study background: Tens of millions of unique TCRs from HLA-typed donors were held in an early release of data. Whole-study results and caveats: The number of N-insertions in an Asian-associated ancestry cluster was reportedly below the roughly 700-donor mean in a later analysis.

CDR3 length: 18 amino acids. In germline, CDR1 is SGHNT, CDR2 YYREEE (reference sequence). With 0 bases clipped from V and 0 bases from J, the junction kept 11 bases outside the gene matches. Notes on this clone: Its antigen is not identified.

The PCR employed 60 Vbeta primers together with 13 Jbeta primers. TCRdb's copy holds only in-frame clones and misses some; the assay was immunoSEQ multiplex PCR. There are roughly 160,000 clones in the sample; less than 75% occur only once, and around 1.5% lies in the top ten. The receptor was isolated from a girl aged 5 to 17 in good health and CMV-seronegative. Sample: PBMCs. The chain employs TRBV5-4 and TRBJ2-5; 7 nucleotides line up with TRBD2. CDR3 nucleotide sequence: TGTGCCAGCAGCTTGGAAAGGTTGTCTAGCGGTAACCAAGAGACCCAGTACTTC. Translating it yields CASSLERLSSGNQETQYF.